A single sample gave rise to the 9 T cell receptor beta chains below, sequenced in a study of neurological immune-mediated disorders. One entry per CDR3 protein results from TCRdb running MiXCR on the 5' RACE reads. The table includes fewer than 30,000 distinct CDR3 sequences, 6.7% detected once. Material: PBMCs. These receptors were taken from a woman between 40 and 50 years old in good health.

This clonotype was counted at least ten times. The chain links TRBV25-1 to TRBJ1-2, with D unclear. CDR1 and CDR2 from the germline V gene are MGHDK and SYGVNS. Trimming cost V 5 bases and J 5 bases, with 12 bases left between them. This CDR3 has 13 residues. The CDR3 is CASSSGQLYGYTF. The CDR3 DNA follows: TGTGCCAGCAGTTCCGGGCAACTATATGGCTACACCTTC.

This clonotype is categorized as medium-sized. Here the CDR3 DNA reads TGTGCCAGCAGGCTTGGGACCGGTTTTGAGGAGCAGTACTTC. Its protein is CASRLGTGFEEQYF. This chain uses TRBV12-3 or TRBV12-4 with TRBJ2-7, with D perhaps matching TRBD1 or TRBD2 (5 bases each). There are 14 residues in the CDR3. V lost 6 bases, J lost 7 bases, and 19 bases lay in between.

This chain uses TRBV5-1 with TRBJ2-7; 11 nucleotides line up with TRBD1. Germline loops: CDR1 SGHRS, CDR2 YFSETQ. CDR3 size: 13 residues. Losses at the gene ends were 8 bases for V and 6 bases for J; bases not matched to a gene: 7. The CDR3 nucleotides are TGCGCCAGTTCCGGGACAGGGGGTCTCGAGCAGTACTTC. It specifies CASSGTGGLEQYF.

V and J are TRBV24-1 and TRBJ2-5; 7 bases match TRBD2. Germline-derived CDR1 and CDR2 are KGHDR and SFDVKD. This CDR3 has 16 residues. The CDR3 loop is CTASDARLADQETQYF. In DNA form, the CDR3 reads TGTACCGCCAGTGACGCGAGGCTAGCGGACCAAGAGACCCAGTACTTC.

This clonotype was recorded many times. The J gene is TRBJ2-5, the V gene TRBV20-1, with 11 bases lining up with TRBD2. Germline CDR1 is DFQATT and CDR2 is SNEGSKA (reference sequence). The CDR3 is 15 amino acids. Losses at the gene ends were 5 bases for V and 5 bases for J; bases not matched to a gene: 10. CDR3 sequence reads: CSASDSGRADETQYF. The DNA for the CDR3 is TGCAGTGCTTCCGATAGCGGGAGGGCCGACGAGACCCAGTACTTC.

This clonotype has at least ten counts. The chain recombines TRBV7-2 with TRBJ2-5, with D maybe TRBD2 (7 bases). Trimming removed 3 bases from V and 3 bases from J, with 11 bases in between. The germline V gene has CDR1 SGHTA and CDR2 FQGNSA. The CDR3 is made up of 14 amino acids. The CDR3 spells CASSFGGREETQYF. CDR3 nucleotides: TGTGCCAGCAGCTTCGGGGGGCGCGAAGAGACCCAGTACTTC.

This clonotype was seen only once. Germline and junction disagree at one end, which may indicate a read error. The gene calls are TRBV9 and TRBJ2-5; 8 bases align to TRBD2. The CDR3 spans 17 residues. Germline V CDR1 and CDR2: SGDLS, YYNGEE. The CDR3 loop reads CAISPRGAGGIRENQYF. The DNA of the CDR3 is TGTGCCATCAGCCCCCGCGGGGCGGGAGGAATCCGTGAGAACCAGTACTTC.

This clonotype has at least ten counts. The chain joins TRBV20-1 to TRBJ2-3; 11 nucleotides agree with TRBD2. The germline gives CDR1 DFQATT, CDR2 SNEGSKA (reference sequence). The CDR3 consists of 16 residues. J was trimmed by 0 bases and V by 4 bases; bases with no gene match: 6. The CDR3: CSATLLAGGSTDTQYF. Written as DNA, the CDR3 is TGCAGTGCTACCCTCTTAGCGGGAGGGAGCACAGATACGCAGTATTTT.

In its sample, this clonotype was seen many times. A much larger clone lies a single base off, so this may be a read error. V usage is TRBV5-6 and J usage is TRBJ2-7, with D possibly being TRBD2 (5 bases). The germline V gene encodes CDR1 SGHDT and CDR2 YYEEEE. This CDR3 spans 12 amino acids. The V end was cut by 2 bases, the J end by 2 bases, with 5 bases between. As DNA, the CDR3 is TGTGCCAGCAGCTTAGCGGCCTACGAGCAGTACTTC. Encoded protein: CASSLAAYEQYF.